This T cell receptor beta chain was found in a study of blood T cell repertoires in COVID-19. Study background: Some COVID-19 samples were acute and others convalescent; all came from the United States, Italy and Spain. Nucleic acid was either cDNA or gDNA, and it came from T cells, B-cell-depleted T cells, or PBMCs.

The V gene's germline CDR1 is SGHNT and CDR2 YYREEE (reference sequence). V was cut by 4 bases and J by 4 bases, with 15 bases left in between. CDR3 length: 15 residues. Per the original data handling: The assay estimated nucleated cells by amplifying reference gene primers. Profiling relied on immunoSEQ multiplex PCR, and the TCRdb table lists in-frame clones only, not all of them. V, J and clone size are taken as reported in that table, and D and trimming were inferred from the DNA itself. The table records approximately 150,000 clones, approximately 90% of them present only once. The clonotype was recovered from a human donor in a cohort sampled during active COVID-19. The chain uses TRBV5-4 and TRBJ2-1, with D tentatively TRBD1 (6 bases). Material: peripheral blood. CDR3 in DNA: TGTGCCAGCAGCCCCGGGACAAGTGCGTACAATGAGCAGTTCTTC. Residues: CASSPGTSAYNEQFF. Full variable domain (outside the CDR3, taken from reference TRBV5-4 and TRBJ2-1): ETGVTQSPTHLIKTRGQQVTLRCSSQSGHNTVSWYQQALGQGPQFIFQYYREEENGRGNFPPRFSGLQFPNYSSELNVNALELDDSALYLCASSPGTSAYNEQFFGPGTRLTVL.